The clone carrying this T cell receptor beta chain was observed a handful of times. This CDR3 spans 13 amino acids. V lost 5 bases, J lost 0 bases, and 8 bases lay in between. The sample originates from a study of identical twins. TCRdb reprocessed the 5' RACE reads with MiXCR, giving one entry per CDR3 protein. The sample shows around 500,000 distinct CDR3 sequences, approximately 15% of them seen only once. In addition, the sample was reused for a study of yellow fever vaccine responses in identical twins.

What was sequenced was CD4+ T cells sorted from blood. The V call is TRBV12-3 or TRBV12-4, the J call TRBJ2-7, with TRBD1 as a possible D gene (6 bases). This receptor was taken from a woman between 18 and 29 years old in good health. The CDR3 is CASSRDTSYEQYF. The CDR3 bases are TGTGCCAGCAGTCGGGACACCTCCTACGAGCAGTACTTC.